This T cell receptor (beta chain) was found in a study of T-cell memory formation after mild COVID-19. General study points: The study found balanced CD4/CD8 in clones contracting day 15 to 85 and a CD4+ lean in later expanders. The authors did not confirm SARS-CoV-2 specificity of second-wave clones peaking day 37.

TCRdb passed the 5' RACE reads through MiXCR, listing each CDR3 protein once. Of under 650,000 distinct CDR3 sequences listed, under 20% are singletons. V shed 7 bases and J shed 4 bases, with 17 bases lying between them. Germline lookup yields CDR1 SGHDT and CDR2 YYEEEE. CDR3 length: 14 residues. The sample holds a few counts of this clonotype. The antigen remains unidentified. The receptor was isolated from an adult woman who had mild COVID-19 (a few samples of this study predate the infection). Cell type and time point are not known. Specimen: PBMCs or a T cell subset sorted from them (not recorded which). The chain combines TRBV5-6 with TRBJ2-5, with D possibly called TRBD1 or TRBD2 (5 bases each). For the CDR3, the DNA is TGTGCCAGCGGTCCACCGGGACCACGAGAGACCCAGTACTTC. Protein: CASGPPGPRETQYF.